This T cell receptor beta chain was sequenced in a study of T cells of healthy individuals. TCRdb called the 5' RACE reads again in MiXCR, with one record for every CDR3 protein. This sample carries 60,000 to 75,000 distinct CDR3 sequences, roughly 15% of them seen once, and the ten largest clones take about 4.3%. This clonotype has ten or more counts. V was clipped by 6 bases and J by 6 bases, with 6 bases between them. The CDR3 runs to 11 residues. Germline values: CDR1 SNHLY, CDR2 FYNNEI. This chain joins TRBV2 and TRBJ1-5, with unresolved D. This clonotype originated in a human donor in good health. Here the CDR3 reads CASRSGQPQHF. CDR3 coding DNA: TGTGCCAGCAGATCGGGTCAGCCCCAGCATTTT.